The source of this TCR beta chain is a study of blood T cell repertoires in COVID-19. Study background: Sites across the United States, Italy and Spain contributed samples from acute and convalescent COVID-19.

The repertoire was sequenced with immunoSEQ multiplex PCR; TCRdb's copy has only in-frame clones and lacks some. Found here are about 140,000 clones, about 87% of them singletons; the top ten hold approximately 11%. This receptor was taken from an elderly woman with acute or convalescent COVID-19. Material: peripheral blood.

CDR3: CASSIGGQLFQETQYF. CDR3 DNA: TGTGCCAGTAGTATAGGGGGACAGCTATTTCAAGAGACCCAGTACTTC. The genes are TRBV19 and TRBJ2-5, with 7 bases lining up with TRBD1. V dropped 1 base and J dropped 2; count of bases not matched to a gene: 7. Germline lookup yields CDR1 LNHDA and CDR2 SQIVND (reference sequence). The CDR3 spans 16 residues.